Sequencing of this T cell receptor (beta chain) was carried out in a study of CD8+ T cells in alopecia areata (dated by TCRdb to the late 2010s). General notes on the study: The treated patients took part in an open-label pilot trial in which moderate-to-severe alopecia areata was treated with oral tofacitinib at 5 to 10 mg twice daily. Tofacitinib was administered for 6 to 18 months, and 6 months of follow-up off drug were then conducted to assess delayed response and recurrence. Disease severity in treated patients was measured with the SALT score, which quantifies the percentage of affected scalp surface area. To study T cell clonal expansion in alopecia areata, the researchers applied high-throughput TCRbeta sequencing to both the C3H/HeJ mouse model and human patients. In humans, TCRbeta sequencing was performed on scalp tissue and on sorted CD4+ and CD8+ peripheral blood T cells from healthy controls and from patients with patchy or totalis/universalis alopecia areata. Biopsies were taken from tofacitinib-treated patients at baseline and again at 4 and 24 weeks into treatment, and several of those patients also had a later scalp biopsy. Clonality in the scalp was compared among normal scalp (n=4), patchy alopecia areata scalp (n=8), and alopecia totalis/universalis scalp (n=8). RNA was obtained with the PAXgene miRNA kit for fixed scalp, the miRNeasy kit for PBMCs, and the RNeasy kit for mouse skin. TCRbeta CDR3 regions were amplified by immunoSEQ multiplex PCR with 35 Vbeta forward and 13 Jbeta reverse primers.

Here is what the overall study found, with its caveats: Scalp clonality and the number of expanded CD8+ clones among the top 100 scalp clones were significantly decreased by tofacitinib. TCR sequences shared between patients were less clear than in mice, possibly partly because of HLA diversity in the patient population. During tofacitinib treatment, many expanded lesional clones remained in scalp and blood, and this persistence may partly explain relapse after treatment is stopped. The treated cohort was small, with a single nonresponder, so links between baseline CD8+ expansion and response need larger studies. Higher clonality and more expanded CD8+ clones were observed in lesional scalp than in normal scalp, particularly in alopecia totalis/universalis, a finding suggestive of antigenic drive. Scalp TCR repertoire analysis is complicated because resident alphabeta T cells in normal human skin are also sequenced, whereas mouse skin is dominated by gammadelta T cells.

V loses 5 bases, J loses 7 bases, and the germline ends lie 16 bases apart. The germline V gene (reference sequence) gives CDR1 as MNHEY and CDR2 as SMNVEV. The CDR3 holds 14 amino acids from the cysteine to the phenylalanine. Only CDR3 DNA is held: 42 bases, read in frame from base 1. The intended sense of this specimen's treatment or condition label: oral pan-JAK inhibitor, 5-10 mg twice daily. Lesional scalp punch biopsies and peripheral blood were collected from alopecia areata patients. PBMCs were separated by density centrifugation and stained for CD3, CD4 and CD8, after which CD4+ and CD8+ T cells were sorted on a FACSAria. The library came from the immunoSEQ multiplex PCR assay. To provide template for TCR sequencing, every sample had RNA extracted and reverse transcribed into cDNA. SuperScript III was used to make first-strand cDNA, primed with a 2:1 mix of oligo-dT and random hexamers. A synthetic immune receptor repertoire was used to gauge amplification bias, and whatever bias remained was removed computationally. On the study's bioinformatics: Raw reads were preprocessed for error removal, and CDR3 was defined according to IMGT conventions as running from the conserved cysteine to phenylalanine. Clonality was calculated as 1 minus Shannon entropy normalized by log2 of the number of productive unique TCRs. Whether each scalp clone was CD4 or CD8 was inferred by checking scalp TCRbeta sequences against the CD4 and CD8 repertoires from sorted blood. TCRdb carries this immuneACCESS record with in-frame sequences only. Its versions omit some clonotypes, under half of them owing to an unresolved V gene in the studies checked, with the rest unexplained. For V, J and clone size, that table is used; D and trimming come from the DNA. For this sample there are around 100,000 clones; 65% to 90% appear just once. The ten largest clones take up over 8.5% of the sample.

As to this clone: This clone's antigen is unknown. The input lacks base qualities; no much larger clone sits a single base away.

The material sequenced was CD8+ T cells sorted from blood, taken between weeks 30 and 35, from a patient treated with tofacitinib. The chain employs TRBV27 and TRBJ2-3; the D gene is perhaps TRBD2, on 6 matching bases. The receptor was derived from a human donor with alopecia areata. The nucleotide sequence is TGTGCCAGCAGTCTCGGGACTGTCATAAATACGCAGTATTTT. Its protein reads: CASSLGTVINTQYF.